This entry lists 5 T cell receptor beta chains sequenced from one sample in a study of cytomegalovirus exposure and HLA in healthy donors. Primers included in the PCR were 60 Vbeta and 13 Jbeta primers. Repertoires were generated with immunoSEQ multiplex PCR, while TCRdb's copy carries only in-frame clones and drops some. This repertoire shows hundreds of thousands of clones, roughly 80% found once; its top ten account for roughly 3.1%. The specimen was PBMCs. The receptors here all came from a man aged 30 to 45 in good health and CMV-seronegative.

The V and J genes are TRBV5-1 and TRBJ2-1; D possibly corresponds to TRBD1 (5 bases). CDR1 is SGHRS and CDR2 is YFSETQ in the germline V gene. The V end lost 4 bases, the J end lost 7 bases, and 9 bases lay between the germline ends. CDR3 size: 12 residues. CDR3 in amino acids: CASSLDRNEQFF. The CDR3 DNA reads as TGCGCCAGCAGCCTCGACAGAAATGAGCAGTTCTTC.

The chain links TRBV11-3 to TRBJ2-2; D is ambiguous. The CDR3 totals 15 residues. The V gene lost 3 bases and the J gene lost 2 bases, with 10 bases spanning the gap. Germline V gene data show CDR1 as SGHNT and CDR2 as YENEEA. The CDR3 loop reads CASSFSPLNTGELFF. CDR3 nucleotides: TGTGCCAGCAGCTTTAGCCCACTAAACACCGGGGAGCTGTTTTTT.

This clone was counted a few times. The chain uses TRBV6-6 and TRBJ1-2; D may be TRBD1 (5 bases). Germline V gene data show CDR1 as MNHNY and CDR2 as SVGAGI (reference sequence). The CDR3 is 15 residues long. V lost 4 bases to trimming and J lost 3 bases, with 15 bases between them. The CDR3 is CASSSPVDSDYGYTF. Written as DNA, the CDR3 is TGTGCCAGCAGTTCTCCGGTTGACAGCGACTATGGCTACACCTTC.

This chain links TRBV2 with TRBJ1-1; TRBD1 matches 7 bases. With 4 bases clipped from V and 1 base from J, the junction kept 3 bases outside the gene matches. This CDR3 has 14 amino acids. Germline CDR1 and CDR2: SNHLY and FYNNEI. CDR3 DNA sequence: TGTGCCAGCAGTGGGACAGGAAGGAACACTGAAGCTTTCTTT. As protein: CASSGTGRNTEAFF. The variable domain in full, completed from reference TRBV2 and TRBJ1-1, reads EPEVTQTPSHQVTQMGQEVILRCVPISNHLYFYWYRQILGQKVEFLVSFYNNEISEKSEIFDDQFSVERPDGSNFTLKIRSTKLEDSAMYFCASSGTGRNTEAFFGQGTRLTVV.

This CDR3 reads CASSLQGAPSYNEQFF. In DNA, the CDR3 is TGTGCCAGCAGTTTGCAAGGGGCACCTTCGTACAATGAGCAGTTCTTC. The chain combines TRBV27 with TRBJ2-1, with TRBD1 as a possible D gene (5 bases). The CDR3 runs to 16 residues. The germline gives CDR1 MNHEY, CDR2 SMNVEV (reference sequence). V was clipped by 3 bases and J by 4 bases, with 16 bases between them.